The 5 T cell receptor beta chains given below trace back to one sample, sequenced in a study of cytomegalovirus exposure and HLA in healthy donors. Vbeta (60) and Jbeta (13) primers were used in the PCR. TCRdb keeps only in-frame clones here, not all; method: immunoSEQ multiplex PCR. This sample has around 110,000 clones, with roughly 66% found just once. The sequencing sample was made of PBMCs. All receptors derive from a man younger than 30 in good health and CMV-seronegative.

The gene calls are TRBV29-1 and TRBJ1-1; possibly TRBD1 for D (6 bases). The length of the CDR3 is 14 residues. Trimming removed 6 bases at V and 9 bases at J, with 23 bases between. Germline loops: CDR1 SQVTM, CDR2 ANQGSEA. This chain's CDR3 is CSVRGAPLGAQAFF. CDR3 bases: TGCAGCGTGAGGGGCGCCCCCCTGGGGGCCCAAGCTTTCTTT.

This clone was observed a few times. The gene calls are TRBV14 and TRBJ2-7, with TRBD1 identical over 7 bases. J lost 0 bases, V lost 6 bases, and 8 bases had no gene match. The germline V gene has CDR1 SGHDN and CDR2 FVKESK. The CDR3 consists of 15 residues. The CDR3 DNA is TGTGCCAGCAGTCCTACCGGGACAGTCTCCTACGAGCAGTACTTC. It specifies CASSPTGTVSYEQYF.

The chain employs TRBV5-1 and TRBJ2-1, with a possible D match to TRBD1 (6 bases). Germline values: CDR1 SGHRS, CDR2 YFSETQ. V was shortened by 3 bases and J by 3 bases, with 10 bases between the two germline ends. CDR3 length: 14 amino acids. As DNA, the CDR3 is TGCGCCAGCAGCTCCGGGACAAACTACAATGAGCAGTTCTTC. Its protein product is CASSSGTNYNEQFF.

This clone was detected a few times. The chain uses TRBV28 and TRBJ2-5, with TRBD2 matching 10 bases. CDR3 length: 16 amino acids. Unmatched junction bases numbered 7, after V lost 4 bases and J lost 2 bases. CDR1 and CDR2 from the germline V gene are MDHEN and SYDVKM. The CDR3 is CASSSLAGGHQETQYF. CDR3 in DNA: TGTGCCAGCAGTTCTTTAGCGGGAGGCCATCAAGAGACCCAGTACTTC.

On this clone itself: The same CDR3 also results from other DNA sequences found in this sample. V is TRBV13 and J is TRBJ2-3; the match to TRBD2 covers 15 bases. The CDR3 covers 16 residues. In germline, CDR1 is PRHDT, CDR2 FYEKMQ (reference sequence). The trim removed 3 bases at V and 6 bases at J, leaving 4 bases unmatched. The CDR3 coding sequence is TGTGCCAGCAGCTTGGGACTAGCGGGAGGTGGTGATACGCAGTATTTT. This codes for CASSLGLAGGGDTQYF.